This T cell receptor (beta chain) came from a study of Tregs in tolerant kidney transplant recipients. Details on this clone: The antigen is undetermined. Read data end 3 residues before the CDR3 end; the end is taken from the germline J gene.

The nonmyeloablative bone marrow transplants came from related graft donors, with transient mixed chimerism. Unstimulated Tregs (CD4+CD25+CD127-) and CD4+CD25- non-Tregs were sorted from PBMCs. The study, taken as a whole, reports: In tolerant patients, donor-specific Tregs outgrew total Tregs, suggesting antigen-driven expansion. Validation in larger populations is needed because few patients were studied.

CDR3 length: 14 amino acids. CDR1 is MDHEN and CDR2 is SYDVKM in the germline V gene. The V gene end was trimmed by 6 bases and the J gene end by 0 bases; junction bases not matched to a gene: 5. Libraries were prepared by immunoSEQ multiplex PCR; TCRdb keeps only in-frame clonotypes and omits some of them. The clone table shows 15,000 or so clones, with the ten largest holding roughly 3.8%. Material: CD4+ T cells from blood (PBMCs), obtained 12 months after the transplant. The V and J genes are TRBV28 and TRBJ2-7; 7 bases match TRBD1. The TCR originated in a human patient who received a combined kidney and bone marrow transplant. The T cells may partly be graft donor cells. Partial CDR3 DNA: TGTGCCAGCAGGGGACAGACAGTCTCCTACGAG. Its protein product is CASRGQTVSYE. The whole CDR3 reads CASRGQTVSYEQYF.